This T cell receptor (beta chain) derives from a study of shared clonotypes between healthy human individuals. Whole-study findings and limits: Shared clonotypes: 4.5% to 6.5% naive CD4, under 4% naive CD8, 2.3% memory CD4, approximately 0.37% memory CD8. Clonotypes which were not shared had lower generation probabilities than clonotypes that all four donors shared.

The method was immunoSEQ multiplex PCR; TCRdb's version includes in-frame clones alone and lacks a portion of them. The sample has around 690,000 clones, roughly 87% seen once. Germline V gives CDR1 SGHNT, CDR2 YENEEA. The CDR3 sequence is 17 residues long. V dropped 5 bases and J dropped 6; count of bases not matched to a gene: 9. The healthy adult donors were HIV-negative and reported no recent acute infections or vaccinations. Nashville, Tennessee was home to all donors, who were Caucasian adults. Notes on this clone: Its antigen remains unknown.

The J gene is TRBJ2-1, the V gene TRBV11-3, with 14 bases identical to TRBD2. This sequence originates from a man between 18 and 35 years old in good health. Some clones in this sample may be carry-over from other donors' samples. Sequencing was done on a sample of memory CD8+ T cells from PBMCs. Documented subset: CD45RO+ cells pooled with CCR7-negative TemRA cells. CDR3 region: CASSQTPGLAGVNEQFF. In DNA form, the CDR3 reads TGTGCCAGCAGCCAAACACCGGGACTAGCGGGAGTCAATGAGCAGTTCTTC. Filled out from reference TRBV11-3 and TRBJ2-1, the complete variable domain reads EAGVVQSPRYKIIEKKQPVAFWCNPISGHNTLYWYLQNLGQGPELLIRYENEEAVDDSQLPKDRFSAERLKGVDSTLKIQPAELGDSAVYLCASSQTPGLAGVNEQFFGPGTRLTVL.